The 28 T cell receptor beta chains in this list originate from one sample, sequenced in a study of cytomegalovirus exposure and HLA in healthy donors. The PCR had 60 Vbeta and 13 Jbeta primers. Here immunoSEQ multiplex PCR was the method, and the copy in TCRdb shows in-frame clones only, minus some. The sample carries under 200,000 clones, about 75% recorded once. Specimen: PBMCs. All receptors derive from a middle-aged man in good health and CMV-seropositive.

The chain has TRBV5-4 and TRBJ1-6, with TRBD1 identical over 9 bases. The CDR3 runs 16 residues. Germline V gene data show CDR1 as SGHNT and CDR2 as YYREEE (reference sequence). Trimming took 3 bases from V and 7 from J; bases not matched to a gene: 8. This CDR3 is CASSSRQGVGNSPLHF. DNA for the CDR3: TGTGCCAGCAGCTCCAGACAGGGGGTCGGAAATTCACCCCTCCACTTT.

The CDR3 nucleotides are TGTGCCAGCAGTTTACATTACGAGCAGTACTTC. Protein: CASSLHYEQYF. The chain joins TRBV28 to TRBJ2-5; unclear D gene. The J call may be mistaken, given a closer DNA end match to TRBJ2-7. Germline CDR1 reads MDHEN; CDR2 reads SYDVKM. This CDR3 spans 11 amino acids.

The rearrangement joins TRBV19 to TRBJ1-6; 8 bases map to TRBD1. Germline CDR1 and CDR2: LNHDA and SQIVND (reference sequence). The V and J ends lost 5 bases and 10 bases, in that order; junction bases with no gene match: 7. This CDR3 has 14 residues. CDR3 protein: CASSDTGGRSPLHF. The CDR3 coding sequence is TGTGCCAGTAGTGACACAGGGGGAAGGTCACCCCTCCACTTT. Full variable domain (remainder filled in from reference TRBV19 and TRBJ1-6): DGGITQSPKYLFRKEGQNVTLSCEQNLNHDAMYWYRQDPGQGLRLIYYSQIVNDFQKGDIAEGYSVSREKKESFPLTVTSAQKNPTAFYLCASSDTGGRSPLHFGNGTRLTVT.

This clone was seen once. V is TRBV7-2 and J is TRBJ1-1, with unresolved D. Trimming pared 6 bases from V and 0 bases from J, leaving 11 bases between. The germline gives CDR1 SGHTA, CDR2 FQGNSA. There are 14 residues in the CDR3. This chain's CDR3 is CASRKEFMNTEAFF. CDR3 coding DNA: TGTGCCAGCAGGAAGGAGTTTATGAACACTGAAGCTTTCTTT.

With respect to this clone: Germline is not matched at one junction end, which may reflect a read error. This chain uses TRBV7-2 with TRBJ1-1; 7 nucleotides agree with TRBD1. CDR3 length: 14 amino acids. CDR1 and CDR2 (germline): SGHTA, FQGNSA. The CDR3, as DNA: TGTGCCAGCAGCCTAGGGACAGTTGGCACTGAGGCTTTCTTT. Its translation is CASSLGTVGTEAFF.

This chain's CDR3 is CASSFPGSQNTEAFF. CDR3 DNA: TGTGCCAGCAGCTTCCCTGGGAGCCAGAACACTGAAGCTTTCTTT. The chain carries TRBV7-9 and TRBJ1-1, with no clear D. V lost 3 bases, J lost 1 base, and 12 bases lay in between. This CDR3 is 15 amino acids long. Germline assignment: CDR1 SEHNR and CDR2 FQNEAQ (reference sequence).

V and J are TRBV7-9 and TRBJ2-7; D not resolved. There are 14 residues in the CDR3. Germline CDR1 and CDR2: SEHNR and FQNEAQ (reference sequence). Trimming took 2 bases from V and 3 from J, leaving 11 bases between them. CDR3 loop: CASSLQPTVYEQYF. The CDR3 nucleotides read TGTGCCAGCAGCTTACAGCCAACAGTCTACGAGCAGTACTTC.

In this sample, this clone turned up a few times. The chain recombines TRBV28 with TRBJ1-1; 10 bases fit TRBD1. Germline trimming cut 6 bases from V and 10 bases from J; bases unmatched to any gene: 11. The CDR3 is made up of 14 amino acids. Germline CDR1 MDHEN, CDR2 SYDVKM. The CDR3 bases are TGTGCCAGCAGCCGGACAGGGGGGGACCCCGGAGCTTTCTTT. As protein: CASSRTGGDPGAFF.

The chain joins TRBV28 to TRBJ1-2, with TRBD1 matching over 8 bases. From germline, CDR1 is MDHEN and CDR2 SYDVKM. With V trimmed by 4 bases and J by 8 bases, 9 bases remained unmatched. The CDR3 sequence is 14 residues long. The CDR3 DNA reads as TGTGCCAGCAGTTCCGAGGACAGGGCTGGAGGCTACACCTTC. Translating it yields CASSSEDRAGGYTF.

This clone was picked up a small number of times. V gene TRBV5-6 combines with J gene TRBJ2-5, with 9 bases aligning to TRBD1. V lost 4 bases and J lost 3; bases outside the gene matches: 1. The CDR3 has 13 residues. Looked up from germline, CDR1 is SGHDT and CDR2 is YYEEEE. CDR3: CASSRQGEETQYF. The CDR3 region has the DNA TGTGCCAGCAGCCGACAGGGGGAAGAGACCCAGTACTTC.

The V call is TRBV23-1, the J call TRBJ2-2; 9 bases align to TRBD1. TRBV23-1 is identified as an open reading frame with a role that is uncertain. Trimming took 4 bases from V and 6 from J; bases not matched to a gene: 6. The CDR3 covers 15 residues. Written as DNA, the CDR3 is TGCGCCAGCAGTCCTCCGGGACAGGGCTCCGGGGAGCTGTTTTTT. Encoded protein: CASSPPGQGSGELFF.

J is TRBJ1-2 and V is TRBV18; no firm D call. CDR1 and CDR2 (germline): KGHSH, LQKENI. Trimming took off 5 bases at V and 5 bases at J, with 12 bases between the two ends. The CDR3 contains 13 residues. CDR3 DNA sequence: TGTGCCAGCTCAAGCAGCGATACGTATGGCTACACCTTC. Protein sequence: CASSSSDTYGYTF.

The genes are TRBV4-3 and TRBJ2-5, with D possibly matching TRBD2 (5 bases). Germline CDR1 and CDR2: LGHNA and YSLEER. The CDR3 has 19 residues. V gave up 0 bases and J gave up 5 bases, with 25 bases separating them. The CDR3: CASSQEHRPSRSGIETQYF. The CDR3 coding sequence is TGCGCCAGCAGCCAAGAACACCGCCCGAGTCGGTCGGGGATTGAGACCCAGTACTTC.

CDR3 in amino acids: CASSRTGTGDGYTF. The CDR3 DNA sequence: TGTGCCAGCAGCCGTACCGGGACAGGGGATGGCTACACCTTC. V gene TRBV7-3 combines with J gene TRBJ1-2, with TRBD1 identical over 10 bases. This CDR3 region has 14 residues. CDR1 and CDR2 (germline): SGHTA, FQGTGA. V was pared by 5 bases and J by 6 bases, with 6 bases of the junction left unmatched.

The chain couples TRBV14 to TRBJ1-1; 8 bases match TRBD1. Unmatched junction bases numbered 7, after V lost 2 bases and J lost 11 bases. Germline-derived CDR1 and CDR2 are SGHDN and FVKESK. CDR3 length: 13 amino acids. In nucleotides, the CDR3 is TGTGCCAGCAGCCAATATAGAGGGGACAGGGCTTTCTTT. Translating gives CASSQYRGDRAFF. The full variable domain, with the rest looked up from reference TRBV14 and TRBJ1-1, is EAGVTQFPSHSVIEKGQTVTLRCDPISGHDNLYWYRRVMGKEIKFLLHFVKESKQDESGMPNNRFLAERTGGTYSTLKVQPAELEDSGVYFCASSQYRGDRAFFGQGTRLTVV.

The rearrangement uses TRBV5-4 and TRBJ1-4; D call uncertain. The V gene lost 2 bases and the J gene lost 8 bases, with 22 bases spanning the gap. The V gene's germline CDR1 is SGHNT and CDR2 YYREEE (reference sequence). CDR3 length: 17 residues. The CDR3, as DNA: TGTGCCAGCAGCTTAGGAGGCGCTACAAGGGTTGGCGAAAAACTGTTTTTT. It translates to CASSLGGATRVGEKLFF.

The rearrangement links TRBV6-1 to TRBJ2-7; 8 positions match TRBD2. This CDR3 region has 14 residues. Unmatched junction bases numbered 1, after V lost 1 base and J lost 2 bases. Germline values: CDR1 MNHNS, CDR2 SASEGT. CDR3 sequence: CASSEVGGAYEQYV. CDR3 nucleotide sequence: TGTGCCAGCAGTGAAGTCGGGGGGGCCTACGAGCAGTACGTC.

The V call is TRBV6-1, the J call TRBJ2-7; the D gene is possibly TRBD2 (6 bases). This CDR3 is 13 amino acids long. Germline V gene lookup returns CDR1 MNHNS and CDR2 SASEGT. V was clipped by 2 bases and J by 3 bases, with 8 bases between them. The CDR3 coding sequence is TGTGCCAGCAGTGAAAGGACTAACTACGAGCAGTACGTC. Its translation is CASSERTNYEQYV.

This clone came up once. The rearrangement links TRBV5-4 to TRBJ2-7; D may be TRBD1 (6 bases). The CDR3 is 14 residues long. V lost 0 bases and J lost 1, with 8 bases in between. Germline V gene sequence: CDR1 SGHNT, CDR2 YYREEE (reference sequence). The CDR3 sequence is CASSLGQASYEQYF. The CDR3 DNA sequence: TGTGCCAGCAGCTTGGGACAGGCGTCCTACGAGCAGTACTTC.

The chain joins TRBV19 to TRBJ2-7; maybe TRBD2 (7 bases). The CDR3 runs to 15 residues. V gave up 3 bases and J gave up 4 bases, with 16 bases separating them. Germline V gives CDR1 LNHDA, CDR2 SQIVND (reference sequence). The CDR3 protein is CASSIMRGRIYEQYF. The CDR3 DNA reads as TGTGCCAGTAGTATCATGCGGGGGCGAATTTACGAGCAGTACTTC.

The chain employs TRBV14 and TRBJ2-5; no definite D call. The ends were cut back, 0 bases at V and 5 bases at J, with 7 bases in the middle. The germline V gene encodes CDR1 SGHDN and CDR2 FVKESK. The CDR3 runs to 13 residues. In DNA, the CDR3 is TGTGCCAGCAGCCAAGACCCTATGGAGACCCAGTACTTC. It specifies CASSQDPMETQYF.

This clone appeared once. V and J are TRBV6-5 and TRBJ2-3; 10 nucleotides align to TRBD2. CDR1 and CDR2 from the germline V gene are MNHEY and SVGAGI. J lost 7 bases, V lost 5 bases, and 9 bases had no gene match. The CDR3 totals 15 residues. CDR3: CASSTKSGGANTQYF. CDR3 nucleotide sequence: TGTGCCAGCAGTACGAAGAGCGGGGGGGCGAATACGCAGTATTTT.

The chain combines TRBV11-2 with TRBJ1-1; 8 nucleotides match TRBD1. The CDR3 contains 15 residues. V was pared by 5 bases and J by 1 base, with 6 bases of the junction left unmatched. CDR1 is SGHAT and CDR2 is FQNNGV in the germline V gene. The DNA for the CDR3 is TGTGCCAGCAGCGATCAGACAGGGGAGAACACTGAAGCTTTCTTT. Protein sequence: CASSDQTGENTEAFF.

The gene calls are TRBV6-4 and TRBJ1-1; D is perhaps TRBD1 (5 bases). Trimming took off 5 bases at V and 1 base at J, with 8 bases between the two ends. This CDR3 region has 13 residues. Germline CDR1 and CDR2: MRHNA and SNTAGT. The CDR3 sequence: CASSIQGNTEAFF. CDR3 coding DNA: TGTGCCAGCAGTATTCAGGGGAACACTGAAGCTTTCTTT.

J is TRBJ2-1 and V is TRBV9, with 10 bases matching TRBD2. Trimming removed 4 bases from V and 5 bases from J; junction bases left unmatched: 6. Germline V gene sequence: CDR1 SGDLS, CDR2 YYNGEE. The CDR3 loop spans 15 amino acids. CDR3 bases: TGTGCCAGCAGCCCATGGACTAGCGGAGACAATGAGCAGTTCTTC. Protein: CASSPWTSGDNEQFF.

A few counts support this clone. The V and J genes are TRBV6-4 and TRBJ1-4; TRBD1 agrees at 7 bases. CDR3 length equals 13 residues. Losses at the gene ends were 10 bases for V and 4 bases for J; bases not matched to a gene: 6. Germline loops: CDR1 MRHNA, CDR2 SNTAGT. The CDR3 region has the DNA TGTGCCACCCGGGACAGCAATAATGAAAAACTGTTTTTT. Its translation: CATRDSNNEKLFF.

This clone was detected a few times. The chain recombines TRBV18 with TRBJ1-1; TRBD1 matches 7 bases. CDR1 and CDR2 (germline): KGHSH, LQKENI. This CDR3 region has 14 residues. V was pared by 4 bases and J by 5 bases, with 7 bases of the junction left unmatched. The CDR3 is CASSLLQGRTEAFF. CDR3 sequence (DNA): TGTGCCAGCTCACTACTACAGGGGAGGACTGAAGCTTTCTTT.

The chain is built from TRBV27 and TRBJ1-5; 8 bases line up with TRBD1. Trimming cost V 5 bases and J 0 bases; bases outside gene matches: 3. Germline CDR1 MNHEY, CDR2 SMNVEV (reference sequence). The CDR3 runs 15 residues. The CDR3 region is CASSDGQGSNQPQHF. CDR3 DNA: TGTGCCAGCAGTGACGGACAGGGTAGCAATCAGCCCCAGCATTTT.